This TCR beta chain was identified during a study of siplizumab effects on memory and regulatory T cells (dated by TCRdb to between 2019 and 2020). Broadly, across the study: The study looked at the effect of siplizumab, an anti-CD2 antibody, on alloreactive T-cell subsets in allogeneic mixed lymphocyte reactions made from human PBMCs. General study outcomes and caveats: No functional confirmation was obtained for the suppressive function of proliferating Tregs from siplizumab cultures. Greater diversity appeared to be present in unstimulated naive T cells than in memory T cells, and a substantial contribution to the alloresponse seemed to be made by naive cells. Among mappable alloreactive CD4+ clones, the Treg-derived fraction averaged around 69% with siplizumab versus approximately 27% in control reactions. A naive or memory phenotype could not be assigned to roughly 80-96% of proliferating CD4+ or CD8+ clones. Sequences below about 10^-5 frequency were poorly captured, so only a minor fraction of alloreactive clones could be mapped to unstimulated subsets. The cumulative frequency of alloreactive sequences traceable to unstimulated CD4+ memory T cells was significantly reduced by siplizumab.

There are 13 amino acids in the CDR3, from cysteine to phenylalanine inclusive. Only CDR3 DNA is held: 39 bases, read in frame from base 1. V is pared back by 7 bases and J by 0 bases, with 12 bases lying between the germline termini. In the germline V gene, CDR1 corresponds to SQVTM and CDR2 to ANQGSEA. A single count supports this clone. This clone's antigen is unknown. It has no much larger one-base neighbor in the sample; base qualities were not kept. Sorted unstimulated T cells and proliferating T cells recovered from mixed lymphocyte reactions were subjected to TCRbeta CDR3 sequencing. Fresh whole blood from 9 to 10 HLA-typed healthy donors served as the source for isolating PBMCs. Unstimulated CD4+ regulatory T cells were FACS-sorted to map the origin of alloreactive clones. Libraries were made using the immunoSEQ multiplex PCR assay. Approximately 10^5 TCR templates per sample were assayed by the deep sequencing platform. Genomic DNA extracted from sorted T cells was used for TCRbeta CDR3 sequencing. Concerning the study's data processing: The R programming language was used for clonal analysis of TCRbeta CDR3 data. Alloreactive CD4+ and CD8+ clones were identified by comparing unstimulated samples to CFSE-low samples taken after the reaction. Alloreactive CD4+ clones were assigned to regulatory or non-regulatory origin by matching sequences to sorted unstimulated Treg and non-Treg repertoires. TCRdb took this table from immuneACCESS and kept in-frame rearrangements with V and J called. Such tables lack part of the clones; where checked against another copy, unresolved V genes explain under half of the gap, and the rest is unexplained. D and trimming were read from the DNA, whereas the V and J calls and clone size are those reported in that table. A total of approximately 110,000 clones appear in this sample, around 90% of them only once. The ten biggest clones cover 0.65% to 0.9% of the sample.

This TCR was recovered from a human donor in good health. The chain employs TRBV29-1 and TRBJ1-1; a tentative D match to TRBD1 spans 5 bases. Material for sequencing was Tregs sorted from blood. For the CDR3, the sequence is CSGRKGMNTEAFF. The DNA sequence follows: TGCAGCGGGAGGAAGGGGATGAACACTGAAGCTTTCTTT. The full variable domain, completed from the reference TRBV29-1 and TRBJ1-1 proteins outside the CDR3, reads SAVISQKPSRDICQRGTSLTIQCQVDSQVTMMFWYRQQPGQSLTLIATANQGSEATYESGFVIDKFPISRPNLTFSTLTVSNMSPEDSSIYLCSGRKGMNTEAFFGQGTRLTVV.